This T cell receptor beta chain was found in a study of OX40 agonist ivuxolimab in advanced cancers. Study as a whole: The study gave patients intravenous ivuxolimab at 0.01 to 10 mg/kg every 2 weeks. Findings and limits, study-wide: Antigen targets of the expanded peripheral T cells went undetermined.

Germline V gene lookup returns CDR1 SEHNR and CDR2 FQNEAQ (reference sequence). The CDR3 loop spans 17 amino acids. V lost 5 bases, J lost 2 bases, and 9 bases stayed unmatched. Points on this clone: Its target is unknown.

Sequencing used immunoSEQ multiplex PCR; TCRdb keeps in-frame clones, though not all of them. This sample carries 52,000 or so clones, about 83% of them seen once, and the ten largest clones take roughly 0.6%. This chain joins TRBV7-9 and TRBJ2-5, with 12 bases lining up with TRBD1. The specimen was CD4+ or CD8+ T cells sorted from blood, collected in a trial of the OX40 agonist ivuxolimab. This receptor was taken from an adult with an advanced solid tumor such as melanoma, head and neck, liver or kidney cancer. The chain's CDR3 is CASSSRDRGLRQETQYF. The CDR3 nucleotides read TGTGCCAGCAGCAGCCGGGACAGGGGGCTTCGTCAAGAGACCCAGTACTTC.